One sample yielded the 11 T cell receptor beta chains listed below, sequenced in a study of blood T cell repertoires in COVID-19. Measured with immunoSEQ multiplex PCR; TCRdb has only the in-frame clones, and not every one. The sample contains around 250,000 clones, more than 85% of which appear only once. The sample was peripheral blood. Every receptor here comes from a woman aged 70-85 years with active or convalescent COVID-19.

The chain carries TRBV6-2 or TRBV6-3 and TRBJ2-7, with 8 bases matching TRBD2. The CDR3 covers 15 residues. J lost 6 bases, V lost 4 bases, and 11 bases had no gene match. Per germline, CDR1 MNHEY and CDR2 SVGEGT. In DNA form, the CDR3 reads TGTGCCAGCAGTTGGGCGGGGGGCCCGGGGGGCGAGCAGTACTTC. It yields the protein CASSWAGGPGGEQYF.

This chain joins TRBV7-9 and TRBJ1-4; D uncertain. In germline, CDR1 is SEHNR, CDR2 FQNEAQ (reference sequence). Deletions cut 1 base from V and 10 bases from J, with 16 bases between. This CDR3 has 15 amino acids. The DNA for the CDR3 is TGTGCCAGCAGCTTAGATCTTCGAAAAACGGGAAAACTGTTTTTT. Amino acid sequence: CASSLDLRKTGKLFF.

The V and J genes are TRBV9 and TRBJ1-1, with D possibly being TRBD1 (6 bases). V was clipped by 3 bases and J by 1 base, with 16 bases between them. Germline V lookup: CDR1 SGDLS, CDR2 YYNGEE. The CDR3 is 16 amino acids. Written as DNA, the CDR3 is TGTGCCAGCAGCGCAATACTTCAGGGGAGGAACACTGAAGCTTTCTTT. Residues: CASSAILQGRNTEAFF.

There are a few counts of this clone. The genes are TRBV6-1 and TRBJ1-1; maybe TRBD1 (5 bases). The CDR3 loop spans 16 amino acids. Germline values: CDR1 MNHNS, CDR2 SASEGT. V lost 1 base, J lost 1 base, and 13 bases lay in between. The CDR3 reads CASSEVIQGGNTEAFF. CDR3 bases: TGTGCCAGCAGTGAAGTAATCCAGGGAGGGAACACTGAAGCTTTCTTT.

The chain has TRBV6-5 and TRBJ1-4, with TRBD1 matching over 11 bases. The CDR3 consists of 15 residues. J gave up 7 bases and V 4 bases, and 5 bases lay outside the gene matches. In germline, CDR1 is MNHEY, CDR2 SVGAGI. The chain's CDR3 is CASSFRGQGGEKLFF. Here the CDR3 DNA reads TGTGCCAGCAGTTTCCGGGGACAGGGGGGTGAAAAACTGTTTTTT.

This chain links TRBV5-1 with TRBJ2-3; 10 nucleotides agree with TRBD2. The length of the CDR3 is 15 residues. The junction had 5 bases not matched to a gene; V was cut back by 2 bases and J by 5 bases. Per germline, CDR1 SGHRS and CDR2 YFSETQ. CDR3 sequence: CASSFTSGAGDTQYF. CDR3 nucleotide sequence: TGCGCCAGCAGCTTTACTAGCGGGGCGGGAGATACGCAGTATTTT.

The V and J genes are TRBV6-2 or TRBV6-3 and TRBJ2-1, with D possibly TRBD1 on 6 matching bases. V shed 2 bases and J shed 7 bases, with 9 bases lying between them. Germline V gene lookup returns CDR1 MNHEY and CDR2 SVGEGT. The CDR3 sequence is 13 residues long. In nucleotides, the CDR3 is TGTGCCAGCAGTTACGTCAGGGGAAATGAGCAGTTCTTC. This translates into CASSYVRGNEQFF.

The V gene is TRBV6-2 or TRBV6-3, the J gene TRBJ1-5; D unresolved. The germline V gene has CDR1 MNHEY and CDR2 SVGEGT. Deletions cut 5 bases from V and 0 bases from J, with 14 bases between. This CDR3 region has 16 residues. The CDR3 DNA reads as TGTGCCAGCAGTCTCGAAACCTACGGTAGCAATCAGCCCCAGCATTTT. It encodes CASSLETYGSNQPQHF.

The gene calls are TRBV9 and TRBJ2-7, with 12 bases fitting TRBD2. This CDR3 is 14 amino acids long. Germline V gene sequence: CDR1 SGDLS, CDR2 YYNGEE. V lost 3 bases and J lost 6; bases outside the gene matches: 4. The CDR3 is CASSGLAGAGEQYF. The CDR3 DNA reads TGTGCCAGCAGCGGACTAGCGGGGGCGGGCGAGCAGTACTTC.

V and J are TRBV18 and TRBJ2-4, with D perhaps matching TRBD1 (5 bases). V dropped 3 bases and J dropped 6 bases, with 18 bases sitting between them. This CDR3 is 16 amino acids long. Germline loops: CDR1 KGHSH, CDR2 LQKENI. The CDR3 DNA reads TGTGCCAGCTCACCGACTGGTAACCCTAGGGGAAACATTCAGTACTTC. It translates to CASSPTGNPRGNIQYF.

The chain carries TRBV19 and TRBJ1-2, with D hard to call. Germline V CDR1 and CDR2: LNHDA, SQIVND (reference sequence). Trimming pared 8 bases from V and 5 bases from J, leaving 15 bases between. This CDR3 region has 13 residues. DNA for the CDR3: TGTGCCAGTTTATCGAATCAACTTTATGGCTACACCTTC. This translates into CASLSNQLYGYTF.